The entry below describes one T cell receptor (beta chain). Measured with immunoSEQ multiplex PCR; TCRdb has only the in-frame clones, and not every one. The table has almost 200,000 clones, 86% seen once; the top ten hold 0.7% to 0.8%. The data are from a study of blood T cell repertoires in COVID-19. The CDR3 contains 14 residues. V shed 4 bases and J 2 bases; nucleotides not matched to a gene: 3. Germline V lookup: CDR1 SGHKS, CDR2 YYEKEE (reference sequence). The specimen sequenced was peripheral blood. The chain uses TRBV5-5 and TRBJ1-5; the match to TRBD1 covers 7 bases. The clonotype was recovered from a woman between 65 and 79 years old with acute or convalescent COVID-19. The CDR3 loop reads CASSLTGGNQPQHF. DNA for the CDR3: TGTGCCAGCAGCCTTACAGGGGGCAATCAGCCCCAGCATTTT.